This record looks at one T cell receptor (beta chain) sequence and its context. Its cognate antigen is unknown. The sample originates from a study of identical twins. General observations from the study: Modelling approaches yielded underestimates of out-of-frame TCR alpha sharing between monozygotic twins. The authors noted that invariant MAIT and iNKT cells could partly confound zero-insertion analyses.

TCRdb processed the 5' RACE reads anew with MiXCR; each CDR3 protein has one entry. The table shows hundreds of thousands of distinct CDR3 sequences, with 9% to 15% occurring only once. V trimming: 0 bases; J trimming: 6 bases; junction bases outside the gene matches: 6. The CDR3 extends over 14 amino acids. Germline CDR1 is DFQATT and CDR2 is SNEGSKA (reference sequence). These data were likewise used in another study, on yellow fever vaccine responses in identical twins.

This chain joins TRBV20-1 and TRBJ1-2, with 8 nucleotides matching TRBD1. Input material: PBMCs. The receptor comes from a woman aged 18-29 years in good health. DNA of the CDR3: TGCAGTGCTAGAGATCCGGACAGGGATCATGGCTACACCTTC. Encoded protein: CSARDPDRDHGYTF.